This T cell receptor (beta chain) was identified in a study of shared clonotypes between healthy human individuals. Overall study findings and caveats: The sharing of approximately 4.6% of naive CD4 clonotypes was seen across a handful of donors.

The CDR3 spans 13 residues. The V gene's germline CDR1 is SNHLY and CDR2 FYNNEI. Trimming stripped 2 bases from V and 8 bases from J, with 12 bases between. With respect to this clone: Its cognate antigen is unknown.

Under the authors' procedure: Filtering differed because ImmunoSEQ produced junction-only sequences that carried no quality scores. Measured with immunoSEQ multiplex PCR; TCRdb has only the in-frame clones, and not every one. V and J calls and clone size are those listed in that table; D and trimming were worked out from the DNA. The data hold around 300,000 clones, with 87% observed a single time. The chain employs TRBV2 and TRBJ1-2, with D possibly matching TRBD1 (6 bases). Source material: memory CD8+ T cells sorted from blood. Documented subset: CD45RO+ cells pooled with CCR7-negative TemRA cells. The TCR originated in a man younger than 35 in good health. This chain's CDR3 is CASSEWGAPGYTF. CDR3 nucleotides: TGTGCCAGCAGTGAATGGGGGGCTCCGGGCTACACCTTC.